A selection of T cell receptor beta chains follows, all from one sample in a study of CD8 T cells in Susac syndrome. In TCRdb, the immunoSEQ multiplex PCR reads were re-called with MiXCR into one record per CDR3 protein. Among roughly 200,000 distinct CDR3 sequences listed, approximately 96% were seen once. Input material: CD4+ T cells from PBMCs. The receptors derive from a human donor with multiple sclerosis. The CDR3 runs from the conserved cysteine through the conserved F or W. D genes are given only for firm matches. The size of a clone is reported for some rows only, either as once, few or many, or as a class for expanded clones.

>TRBD1|NA|TRBJ2-7|TRBV5-1
CASSLGQGMYEQYF
TGCGCCAGCAGCTTGGGACAGGGGATGTACGAGCAGTACTTC
>NA|NA|TRBJ2-7|TRBV29-1
CSVEVGVWGEQYF
TGCAGCGTTGAAGTAGGTGTTTGGGGCGAGCAGTACTTC
>NA|NA|TRBJ1-6|TRBV27
CASSWGWDSPLHF
TGTGCCAGCAGCTGGGGGTGGGATTCACCCCTCCACTTT
>NA|few|TRBJ1-5|TRBV12-5
CASGDRSNQPQHF
TGTGCTAGTGGGGACAGAAGCAATCAGCCCCAGCATTTT
>NA|NA|TRBJ1-2|TRBV18
CPSLTVHYGYTF
TGTCCCTCTCTGACAGTTCACTATGGCTACACCTTC
>NA|NA|TRBJ1-1|TRBV12-3/TRBV12-4
CASSPPKEHNTEAFF
TGTGCCAGCAGTCCCCCCAAGGAACACAACACTGAAGCTTTCTTT
>NA|NA|TRBJ2-1|TRBV30
CAWNPQGPEQFF
TGTGCCTGGAATCCACAGGGTCCTGAGCAGTTCTTC
>TRBD1|NA|TRBJ1-1|TRBV30
CAWNFYRDRGIEAFF
TGTGCCTGGAATTTCTACCGGGACAGGGGTATTGAAGCTTTCTTT
>NA|NA|TRBJ1-5|TRBV28
CASSLGGRGNQPQHF
TGTGCCAGCAGTTTGGGAGGGAGGGGCAATCAGCCCCAGCATTTT
>NA|NA|TRBJ2-5|TRBV7-9
CASRELTPKQETQYF
TGTGCCAGCAGGGAACTCACCCCGAAACAAGAGACCCAGTACTTC
>NA|NA|TRBJ2-3|TRBV9
CASSVEAPTDTQYF
TGTGCCAGCAGCGTAGAGGCCCCCACAGATACGCAGTATTTT
>NA|NA|TRBJ1-2|TRBV10-3
CAISDGAYGGYTF
TGTGCCATCAGTGACGGTGCTTATGGTGGCTACACCTTC
>NA|NA|TRBJ2-1|TRBV7-9
CASSLKNEQFF
TGTGCCAGCAGCTTAAAGAATGAGCAGTTCTTC
>NA|once|TRBJ1-5|TRBV2
CASLGAPHQPQHF
TGTGCCAGCTTGGGGGCCCCGCATCAGCCCCAGCATTTT
>NA|NA|TRBJ2-5|TRBV20-1
CSAKRGAAQETQYF
TGCAGTGCTAAGAGGGGGGCGGCCCAGGAGACCCAGTACTTC
>NA|NA|TRBJ2-5|TRBV2
CASSEGEETQYF
TGTGCCAGCAGTGAAGGGGAAGAGACCCAGTACTTC
>NA|once|TRBJ2-2|TRBV29-1
CSVSLGGPGELFF
TGCAGCGTTTCACTAGGGGGTCCCGGGGAGCTGTTTTTT
>NA|NA|TRBJ2-5|TRBV3-1
CASSQGQDVPGTQYF
TGTGCCAGCAGCCAGGGTCAAGACGTCCCGGGGACCCAGTACTTC
>NA|NA|TRBJ2-5|TRBV3-1
CASSQEGLQETQYF
TGTGCCAGCAGCCAAGAGGGGCTCCAAGAGACCCAGTACTTC
>TRBD2|NA|TRBJ2-3|TRBV25-1
CASSAGGPQYF
TGTGCCAGCAGTGCGGGGGGGCCGCAGTATTTT
>TRBD1|NA|TRBJ2-2|TRBV29-1
CSAGDRGNPTGELFF
TGCAGCGCTGGGGACAGGGGGAACCCAACCGGGGAGCTGTTTTTT
>NA|NA|TRBJ1-2|TRBV6-5
CASSYLGESGYTF
TGTGCCAGCAGTTACCTAGGCGAGAGCGGCTACACCTTC
>NA|NA|TRBJ2-3|TRBV29-1
CSVALGGSTDTQYF
TGCAGCGTTGCCCTGGGGGGTAGCACAGATACGCAGTATTTT
>NA|once|TRBJ2-2|TRBV30
CAWSVIASALNTGELFF
TGTGCCTGGAGTGTGATAGCGTCGGCGCTGAACACCGGGGAGCTGTTTTTT
>NA|NA|TRBJ2-7|TRBV30
CAWGRVQGYEQYF
TGTGCCTGGGGAAGAGTCCAGGGCTACGAGCAGTACTTC
>TRBD2|few|TRBJ2-5|TRBV30
CAWSVGLAGVRETQYF
TGTGCCTGGAGTGTAGGGCTAGCGGGGGTGAGAGAGACCCAGTACTTC
>NA|NA|TRBJ2-7|TRBV10-3
CAISDPLDISYEQYF
TGTGCCATCAGTGACCCTTTAGACATCTCCTACGAGCAGTACTTC
>NA|NA|TRBJ1-2|TRBV29-1
CSVEEGRYGYTF
TGCAGCGTTGAAGAGGGTCGTTATGGCTACACCTTC
>TRBD1|once|TRBJ2-5|TRBV27
CASSHRTGGSETQYF
TGTGCCAGCAGTCACCGGACAGGGGGCAGCGAGACCCAGTACTTC
>NA|NA|TRBJ2-1|TRBV19
CASSITGADNEQFF
TGTGCCAGTAGTATCACGGGAGCCGACAATGAGCAGTTCTTC
>TRBD2|NA|TRBJ2-5|TRBV9
CASSEGLAGGTQETQYF
TGTGCCAGCAGCGAGGGACTAGCGGGGGGAACCCAAGAGACCCAGTACTTC
>NA|NA|TRBJ1-2|TRBV4-1
CASSDGNLGGINYGYTF
TGCGCCAGCAGCGATGGTAACTTAGGTGGCATAAACTATGGCTACACCTTC
>NA|few|TRBJ2-5|TRBV28
CASSLYRRQETQYF
TGTGCCAGCAGTTTATATCGCAGACAAGAGACCCAGTACTTC
>NA|NA|TRBJ2-3|TRBV5-6
CASSLEEGTDTQYF
TGTGCCAGCAGCTTGGAAGAAGGCACAGATACGCAGTATTTT
>NA|NA|TRBJ1-2|TRBV28
CASSFSRVYGYTF
TGTGCCAGCAGTTTTAGCAGGGTCTATGGCTACACCTTC
>TRBD1|NA|TRBJ1-1|TRBV7-3
CASSLTPRDRNTEAFF
TGTGCCAGCAGCTTAACACCCCGGGACAGGAACACTGAAGCTTTCTTT
>NA|NA|TRBJ1-2|TRBV6-5
CASSQSFRDRGHTF
TGTGCCAGCAGCCAATCCTTCAGGGACCGAGGACACACCTTC
>TRBD1|NA|TRBJ2-1|TRBV24-1
CATSPKPGQEYNEQFF
TGTGCCACCAGTCCCAAACCGGGACAGGAGTACAATGAGCAGTTCTTC
>NA|NA|TRBJ1-6|TRBV3-1
CASSPGHGPPLHF
TGTGCCAGCAGCCCGGGGCACGGCCCACCCCTCCACTTT
>NA|NA|TRBJ2-5|TRBV9
CASSWATGAGETQYF
TGTGCCAGCAGCTGGGCGACGGGGGCTGGGGAGACCCAGTACTTC
>TRBD2|NA|TRBJ2-3|TRBV20-1
CSAKAGFSTDTQYF
TGCAGTGCGAAAGCGGGGTTTAGCACAGATACGCAGTATTTT
>NA|NA|TRBJ2-1|TRBV7-2
CASSFGGYEQFF
TGTGCCAGCAGCTTTGGGGGATATGAGCAGTTCTTC
>NA|NA|TRBJ2-2|TRBV3-1
CASSQDLQGHGELFF
TGTGCCAGCAGCCAAGACCTACAGGGTCACGGGGAGCTGTTTTTT
>NA|once|TRBJ1-5|TRBV4-1
CASSHAGLPGGQPQHF
TGCGCCAGCAGCCACGCGGGCCTCCCGGGCGGCCAGCCCCAGCATTTT
>NA|NA|TRBJ1-1|TRBV7-2
CATAWGTGRNTEAFF
TGTGCCACCGCCTGGGGGACCGGGCGGAACACTGAAGCTTTCTTT
>TRBD1|once|TRBJ1-2|TRBV27
CASSWGQSNYGYTF
TGTGCCAGCAGTTGGGGACAGTCTAACTATGGCTACACCTTC
>TRBD1|NA|TRBJ2-1|TRBV29-1
CSGAGTGVSYNEQFF
TGCAGCGGCGCCGGGACAGGGGTGTCCTACAATGAGCAGTTCTTC
>NA|NA|TRBJ2-1|TRBV11-2
CASSPGTVGSYNEQFF
TGTGCCAGCAGCCCAGGGACGGTGGGCTCCTACAATGAGCAGTTCTTC
>TRBD1|NA|TRBJ2-7|TRBV20-1
CSAHRQGREQYF
TGCAGTGCTCACAGACAGGGTCGCGAGCAGTACTTC
>NA|NA|TRBJ2-7|TRBV13
CASSLRVRVSYEQYF
TGTGCCAGCAGCTTAAGGGTCAGGGTGTCCTACGAGCAGTACTTC
>NA|NA|TRBJ2-7|TRBV27
CASSSRALTGLFSYEQYF
TGTGCCAGCAGTTCCCGGGCCCTGACGGGGCTATTCTCCTACGAGCAGTACTTC
>NA|NA|TRBJ2-5|TRBV7-9
CASSGGHGQETQYF
TGTGCCAGCAGCGGGGGACACGGCCAAGAGACCCAGTACTTC
>NA|NA|TRBJ1-1|TRBV29-1
CSSSRGDTEAFF
TGCAGCTCCTCCCGGGGTGACACTGAAGCTTTCTTT
>TRBD2|NA|TRBJ2-7|TRBV19
CAIQGTGLAGIPYEQYF
TGTGCCATACAGGGGACGGGCCTAGCGGGGATTCCCTACGAGCAGTACTTC
>NA|once|TRBJ2-1|TRBV15
CATKPGGVYNEQFF
TGTGCCACCAAACCCGGCGGGGTGTACAATGAGCAGTTCTTC
>TRBD2|NA|TRBJ2-1|TRBV20-1
CSARRLAGGGEQFF
TGCAGTGCTAGAAGGCTAGCGGGGGGTGGAGAGCAGTTCTTC
>NA|NA|TRBJ2-1|TRBV3-1
CATSAGNYEQFF
TGTGCCACCTCGGCGGGGAACTATGAGCAGTTCTTC
>TRBD1|once|TRBJ1-6|TRBV6-6
CASRQGQGGSPLHF
TGTGCCAGCAGGCAGGGACAGGGAGGATCACCCCTCCACTTT
>NA|NA|TRBJ1-2|TRBV12-5
CASGLTRQPYGYTF
TGTGCTAGTGGTTTGACCCGACAGCCCTATGGCTACACCTTC
>TRBD2|NA|TRBJ2-3|TRBV28
CASNAGTSGYLSTDTQYF
TGTGCCAGCAATGCGGGAACTAGCGGATACCTTAGCACAGATACGCAGTATTTT